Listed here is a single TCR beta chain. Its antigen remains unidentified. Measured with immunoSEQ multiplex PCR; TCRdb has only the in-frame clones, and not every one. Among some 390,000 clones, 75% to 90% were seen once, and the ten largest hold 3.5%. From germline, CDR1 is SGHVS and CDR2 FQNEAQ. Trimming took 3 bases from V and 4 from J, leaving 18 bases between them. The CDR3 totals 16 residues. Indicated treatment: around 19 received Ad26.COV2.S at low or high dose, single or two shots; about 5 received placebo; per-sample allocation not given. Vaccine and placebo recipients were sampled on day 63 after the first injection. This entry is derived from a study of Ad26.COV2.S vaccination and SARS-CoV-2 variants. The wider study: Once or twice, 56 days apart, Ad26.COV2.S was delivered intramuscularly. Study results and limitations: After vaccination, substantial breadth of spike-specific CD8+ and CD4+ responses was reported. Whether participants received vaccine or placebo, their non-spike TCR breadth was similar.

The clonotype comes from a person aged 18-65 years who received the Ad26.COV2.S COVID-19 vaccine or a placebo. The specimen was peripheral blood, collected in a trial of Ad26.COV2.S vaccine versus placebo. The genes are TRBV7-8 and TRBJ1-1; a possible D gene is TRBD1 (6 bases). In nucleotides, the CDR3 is TGTGCCAGCAGCTTTTATGGGGGGCTGAGGGTCACTGAAGCTTTCTTT. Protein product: CASSFYGGLRVTEAFF. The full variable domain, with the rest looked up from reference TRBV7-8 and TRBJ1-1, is GAGVSQSPRYKVAKRGQDVALRCDPISGHVSLFWYQQALGQGPEFLTYFQNEAQLDKSGLPSDRFFAERPEGSVSTLKIQRTQQEDSAVYLCASSFYGGLRVTEAFFGQGTRLTVV.